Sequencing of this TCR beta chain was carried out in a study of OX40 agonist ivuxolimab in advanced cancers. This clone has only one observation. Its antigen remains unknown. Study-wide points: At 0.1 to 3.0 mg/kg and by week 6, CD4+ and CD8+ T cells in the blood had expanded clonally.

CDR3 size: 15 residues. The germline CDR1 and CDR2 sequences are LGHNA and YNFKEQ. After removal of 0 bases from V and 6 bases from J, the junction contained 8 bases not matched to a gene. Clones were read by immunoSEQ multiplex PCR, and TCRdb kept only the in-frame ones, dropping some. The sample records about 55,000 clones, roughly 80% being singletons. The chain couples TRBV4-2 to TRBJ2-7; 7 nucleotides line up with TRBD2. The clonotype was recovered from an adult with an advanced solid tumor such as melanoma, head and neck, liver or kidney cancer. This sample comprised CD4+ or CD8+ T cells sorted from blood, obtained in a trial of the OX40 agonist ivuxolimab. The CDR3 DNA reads TGTGCCAGCAGCCAAGATCTCGCGGGAGTGATCGAGCAGTACTTC. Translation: CASSQDLAGVIEQYF.